This TCR beta chain comes out of a study of blood T cell repertoires in COVID-19. Germline V gene sequence: CDR1 SGHTA, CDR2 FQGNSA. Between the trimmed V and J ends, which lost 2 bases and 3 bases, there was a span of 10 bases. The CDR3 is 14 residues long. This table comes from immunoSEQ multiplex PCR, and its TCRdb copy is limited to in-frame clones, with some not included. This sample has 150,000 to 200,000 clones; roughly 80% occur once, and the top ten carry about 5%. The chain combines TRBV7-2 with TRBJ1-1; tentatively, D is TRBD1 (5 bases). This TCR derives from a woman aged 55-69 years with acute COVID-19. The specimen was PBMCs or T cells enriched from blood (not recorded which). CDR3 nucleotide sequence: TGTGCCAGCAGCTTACCGGGGGTCCACACTGAAGCTTTCTTT. The encoded protein is CASSLPGVHTEAFF. The full variable domain, with the rest looked up from reference TRBV7-2 and TRBJ1-1, is GAGVSQSPSNKVTEKGKDVELRCDPISGHTALYWYRQSLGQGLEFLIYFQGNSAPDKSGLPSDRFSAERTGGSVSTLTIQRTQQEDSAVYLCASSLPGVHTEAFFGQGTRLTVV.